Described below is a single T cell receptor (beta chain) sequence and its context. No antigen is known for it. Clones were read by immunoSEQ multiplex PCR, and TCRdb kept only the in-frame ones, dropping some. The table includes 45,000 or so clones, approximately 70% detected once. This record comes from a study of radiotherapy plus CTLA-4 blockade in lung cancer. Turning to the study itself: In roughly 19% of patients, objective responses were seen; approximately 31% had disease control.

Each patient with chemo-refractory metastatic non-small-cell lung cancer was treated with focal radiation plus CTLA-4 blockade using ipilimumab. The CDR3 is made up of 15 amino acids. Trimming cost V 5 bases and J 3 bases; bases outside gene matches: 6. In germline, CDR1 is LNHNV, CDR2 YYDKDF (reference sequence). Study-level points and caveats: In blood, after radiotherapy plus ipilimumab, tumor-derived TCR clones expanded. Among reported predictors of response, early blood T cell clone dynamics with interferon-beta performed best.

This receptor was taken from a human donor with non-small cell lung cancer who had a complete response to radiotherapy plus ipilimumab. The chain is built from TRBV15 and TRBJ1-5, with 8 bases identical to TRBD1. The sequences come from peripheral blood, collected from a patient treated with radiotherapy plus ipilimumab. CDR3 region: CATSPPQGANQPQHF. The CDR3 region has the DNA TGTGCCACCAGCCCTCCCCAGGGGGCCAATCAGCCCCAGCATTTT.